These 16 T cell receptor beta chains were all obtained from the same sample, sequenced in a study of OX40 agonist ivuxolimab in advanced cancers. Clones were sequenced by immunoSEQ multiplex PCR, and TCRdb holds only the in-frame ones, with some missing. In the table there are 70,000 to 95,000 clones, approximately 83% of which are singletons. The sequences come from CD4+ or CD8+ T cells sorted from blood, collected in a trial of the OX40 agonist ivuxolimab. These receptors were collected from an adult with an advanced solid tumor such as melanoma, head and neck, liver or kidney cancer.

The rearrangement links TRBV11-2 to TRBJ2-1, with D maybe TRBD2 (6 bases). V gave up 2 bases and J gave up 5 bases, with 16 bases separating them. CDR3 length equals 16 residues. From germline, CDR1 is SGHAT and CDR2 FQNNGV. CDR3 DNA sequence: TGTGCCAGCAGCTTACTGGTCGGGAGCCGACACAATGAGCAGTTCTTC. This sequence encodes CASSLLVGSRHNEQFF.

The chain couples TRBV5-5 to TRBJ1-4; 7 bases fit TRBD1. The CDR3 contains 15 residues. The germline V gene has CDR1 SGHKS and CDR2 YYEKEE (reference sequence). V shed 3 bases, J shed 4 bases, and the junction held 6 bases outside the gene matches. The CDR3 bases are TGTGCCAGCAGCTCGCCGGGACAGTATAATGAAAAACTGTTTTTT. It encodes CASSSPGQYNEKLFF.

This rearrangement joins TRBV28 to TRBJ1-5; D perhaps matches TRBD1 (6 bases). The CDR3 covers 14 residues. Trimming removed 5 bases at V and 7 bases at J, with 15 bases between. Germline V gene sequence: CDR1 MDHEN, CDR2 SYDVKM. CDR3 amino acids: CASSLSGARQPQHF. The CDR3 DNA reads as TGTGCCAGCAGTCTCTCGGGGGCGCGCCAGCCCCAGCATTTT.

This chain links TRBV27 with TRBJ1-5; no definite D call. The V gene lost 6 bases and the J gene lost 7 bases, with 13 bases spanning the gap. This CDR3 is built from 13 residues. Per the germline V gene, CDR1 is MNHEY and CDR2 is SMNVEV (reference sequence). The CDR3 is CASSSRSSQPQHF. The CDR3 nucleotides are TGTGCCAGCAGCAGCCGGTCATCCCAGCCCCAGCATTTT.

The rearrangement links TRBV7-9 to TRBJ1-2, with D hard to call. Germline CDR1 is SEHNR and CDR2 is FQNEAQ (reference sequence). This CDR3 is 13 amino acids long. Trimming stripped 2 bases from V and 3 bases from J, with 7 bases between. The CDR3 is CASSLNGDYGYTF. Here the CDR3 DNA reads TGTGCCAGCAGCTTAAATGGAGACTATGGCTACACCTTC.

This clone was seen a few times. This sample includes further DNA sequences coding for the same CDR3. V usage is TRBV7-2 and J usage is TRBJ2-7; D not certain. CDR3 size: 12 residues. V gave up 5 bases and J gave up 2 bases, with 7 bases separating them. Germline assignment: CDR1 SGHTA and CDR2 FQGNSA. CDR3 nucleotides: TGTGCCAGCAGCCCGGGTCCCTACGAGCAGTACTTC. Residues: CASSPGPYEQYF.

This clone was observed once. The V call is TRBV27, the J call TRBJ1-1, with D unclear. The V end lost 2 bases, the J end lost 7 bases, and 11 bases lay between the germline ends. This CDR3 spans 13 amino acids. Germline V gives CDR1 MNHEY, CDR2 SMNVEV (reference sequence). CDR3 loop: CASSLLFRNEAFF. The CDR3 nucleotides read TGTGCCAGCAGTTTACTTTTCCGTAATGAAGCTTTCTTT.

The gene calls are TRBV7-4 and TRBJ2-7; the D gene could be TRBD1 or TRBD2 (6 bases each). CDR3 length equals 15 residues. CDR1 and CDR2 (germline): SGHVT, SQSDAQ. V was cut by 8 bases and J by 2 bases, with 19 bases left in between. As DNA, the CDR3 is TGTGCCAGCCCCCCCGTTGGGGGGCGTACCTACGAGCAGTACTTC. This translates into CASPPVGGRTYEQYF.

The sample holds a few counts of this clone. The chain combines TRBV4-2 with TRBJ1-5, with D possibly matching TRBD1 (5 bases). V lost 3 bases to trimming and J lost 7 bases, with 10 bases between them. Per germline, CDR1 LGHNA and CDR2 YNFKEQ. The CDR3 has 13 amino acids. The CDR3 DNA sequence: TGTGCCAGCAGCCAGACAGAACAACAGCCCCAGCATTTT. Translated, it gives CASSQTEQQPQHF.

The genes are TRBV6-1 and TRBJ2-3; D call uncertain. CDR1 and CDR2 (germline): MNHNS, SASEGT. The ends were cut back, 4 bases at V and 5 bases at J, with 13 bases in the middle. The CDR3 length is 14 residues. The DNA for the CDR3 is TGTGCCAGCAGTGCCGACGGTGGGAAAGATACGCAGTATTTT. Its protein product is CASSADGGKDTQYF.

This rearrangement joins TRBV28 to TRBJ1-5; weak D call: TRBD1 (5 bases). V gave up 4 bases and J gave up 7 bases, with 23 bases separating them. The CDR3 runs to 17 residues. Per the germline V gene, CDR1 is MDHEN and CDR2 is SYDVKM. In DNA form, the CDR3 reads TGTGCCAGCAGTTACTCAACCCTCGACAGTAGAGGCCAGCCCCAGCATTTT. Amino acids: CASSYSTLDSRGQPQHF.

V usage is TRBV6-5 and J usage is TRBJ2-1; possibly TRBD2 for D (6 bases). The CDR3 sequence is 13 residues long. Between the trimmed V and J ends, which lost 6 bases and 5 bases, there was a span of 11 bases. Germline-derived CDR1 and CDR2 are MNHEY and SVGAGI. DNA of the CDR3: TGTGCCAGCAGCCAGCGGGTAGACAATGAGCAGTTCTTC. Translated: CASSQRVDNEQFF.

As DNA, the CDR3 is TGTGCCAGCGAGGGGGCAACTAATGAAAAACTGTTTTTT. It codes for CASEGATNEKLFF. The rearrangement uses TRBV6-1 and TRBJ1-4; weak D call: TRBD1 (6 bases). Between the trimmed V and J ends, which lost 8 bases and 0 bases, there was a span of 7 bases. The V gene's germline CDR1 is MNHNS and CDR2 SASEGT. The CDR3 runs to 13 residues.

CDR3 amino acids: CASSLEGRNNSPLHF. In nucleotides, the CDR3 is TGTGCCAGCAGCTTAGAGGGCAGAAATAATTCACCCCTCCACTTT. The rearrangement joins TRBV7-2 to TRBJ1-6; D gene ambiguous. V was shortened by 1 base and J by 5 bases, with 9 bases between the two germline ends. Germline V gene sequence: CDR1 SGHTA, CDR2 FQGNSA. The CDR3 runs to 15 residues.

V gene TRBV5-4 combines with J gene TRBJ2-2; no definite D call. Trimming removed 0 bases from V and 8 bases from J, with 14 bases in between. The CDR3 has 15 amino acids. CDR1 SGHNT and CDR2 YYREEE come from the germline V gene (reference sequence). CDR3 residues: CASSLGTTNLGELFF. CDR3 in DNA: TGTGCCAGCAGCTTGGGTACGACCAATCTGGGGGAGCTGTTTTTT. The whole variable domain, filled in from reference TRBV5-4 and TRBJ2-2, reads ETGVTQSPTHLIKTRGQQVTLRCSSQSGHNTVSWYQQALGQGPQFIFQYYREEENGRGNFPPRFSGLQFPNYSSELNVNALELDDSALYLCASSLGTTNLGELFFGEGSRLTVL.

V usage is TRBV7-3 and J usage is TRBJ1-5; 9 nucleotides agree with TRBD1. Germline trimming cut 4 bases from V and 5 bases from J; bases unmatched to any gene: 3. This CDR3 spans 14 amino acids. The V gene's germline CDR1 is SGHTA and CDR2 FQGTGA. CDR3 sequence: CASSSTGGHQPQHF. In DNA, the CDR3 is TGTGCCAGCAGCTCCACAGGGGGCCATCAGCCCCAGCATTTT. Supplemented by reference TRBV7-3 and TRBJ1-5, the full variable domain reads GAGVSQTPSNKVTEKGKYVELRCDPISGHTALYWYRQSLGQGPEFLIYFQGTGAADDSGLPNDRFFAVRPEGSVSTLKIQRTERGDSAVYLCASSSTGGHQPQHFGDGTRLSIL.